This entry is about one T cell receptor beta chain. Its antigen is currently unknown. The trim removed 3 bases at V and 7 bases at J, leaving 6 bases unmatched. CDR1 is MDHEN, CDR2 SYDVKM, per germline. CDR3 size: 15 residues. Researchers took blood at baseline, on cycle 4 day 1, and on cycle 7 day 1. These data originate in a study of OX40 agonist ivuxolimab in advanced cancers. Points from the study as a whole: In the 0.1-3.0 mg/kg groups, partial responders showed among the lowest expansion. Both CD4+ and CD8+ T cell populations in blood had undergone clonal expansion by week 6 at 0.1 to 3.0 mg/kg. Averaged across samples, CD8+ T cells carried more expanded clones than CD4+ did.

The data were produced by immunoSEQ multiplex PCR, yet TCRdb's version contains in-frame clones alone and is incomplete. Of 58,000 or so clones listed, less than 90% are singletons. The genes are TRBV28 and TRBJ2-2; 9 nucleotides align to TRBD2. Sequenced material: CD4+ or CD8+ T cells sorted from blood, taken in a trial of the OX40 agonist ivuxolimab. The source is an adult with an advanced solid tumor such as melanoma, head and neck, liver or kidney cancer. The CDR3 reads CASSFPTSGGGELFF. CDR3 in DNA: TGTGCCAGCAGTTTTCCGACTAGCGGAGGCGGGGAGCTGTTTTTT.